A selection of T cell receptor beta chains follows, all from one sample in a study of graft-versus-host responses after intestinal transplantation. TCRdb's table, derived via immunoSEQ multiplex PCR, lists solely in-frame clones and lacks some. This sample has around 50,000 clones; about 90% occur once, and the top ten carry roughly 1.5%. Specimen: PBMCs, collected 26 days after transplant. These receptors originate from a human patient who received an intestinal transplant, so some T cells may come from the graft donor. Both conserved end residues are part of each CDR3. Each record gives: J gene, clone size, V gene, D gene, CDR3 protein, CDR3 DNA. D genes are given only for firm matches. Size tells how often a clone was seen (once, few, many) or the class of an expanded clone, and some rows leave it out.

TRBJ2-4	once	TRBV7-8	.	CASSLVLNPGNIQYF	TGTGCCAGCAGCTTAGTCCTGAACCCGGGAAACATTCAGTACTTC
TRBJ1-6	.	TRBV7-9	.	CASSPGVYSPLHF	TGTGCCAGCAGCCCGGGGGTATATTCACCCCTCCACTTT
TRBJ2-1	.	TRBV7-9	.	CASSFGYNEQFF	TGTGCCAGCAGCTTCGGTTACAATGAGCAGTTCTTC
TRBJ1-6	.	TRBV9	.	CASSVEGGVSPLHF	TGTGCCAGCAGCGTAGAAGGGGGTGTATCACCCCTCCACTTT
TRBJ1-1	.	TRBV5-6	.	CASTDTGGGTEAFF	TGTGCCAGCACCGACACCGGGGGGGGCACTGAAGCTTTCTTT
TRBJ2-6	.	TRBV5-1	.	CASSLLNRQLSGANVLTF	TGCGCCAGCAGCTTGTTGAACAGGCAGTTATCTGGGGCCAACGTCCTGACTTTC
TRBJ1-2	.	TRBV9	.	CASSPGGAERGYTF	TGTGCCAGCAGCCCTGGCGGGGCTGAGCGTGGCTACACCTTC
TRBJ2-1	.	TRBV5-1	TRBD2	CASSPRGSGGYNEQFF	TGCGCCAGCAGCCCTCGGGGTAGCGGGGGGTACAATGAGCAGTTCTTC
TRBJ2-1	.	TRBV4-1	TRBD2	CASSQEGRVDEQFF	TGCGCCAGCAGCCAAGAGGGGAGGGTTGATGAGCAGTTCTTC
TRBJ1-6	.	TRBV27	TRBD1	CASSRTRTGLTNPPLHF	TGTGCCAGCAGTCGAACCCGGACAGGGCTGACGAATCCACCCCTCCACTTT
TRBJ2-1	.	TRBV9	TRBD1	CASSPGGPLNEQFF	TGTGCCAGCAGCCCAGGGGGACCCTTGAATGAGCAGTTCTTC
TRBJ2-7	.	TRBV28	TRBD2	CASSEAGGPSYEQYF	TGTGCCAGCAGCGAAGCGGGGGGACCCTCCTACGAGCAGTACTTC
TRBJ1-3	.	TRBV7-6	.	CASSSGEGNTIYF	TGTGCCAGCAGCTCAGGGGAAGGAAACACCATATATTTT
TRBJ2-5	.	TRBV21-1	.	CASSGTGYSMAQETQYF	TGTGCCAGCAGCGGGACAGGGTATTCGATGGCCCAAGAGACCCAGTACTTC
TRBJ1-6	.	TRBV30	.	CAWSGQGNSPLHF	TGTGCCTGGAGTGGTCAGGGTAATTCACCCCTCCACTTT
TRBJ2-5	.	TRBV13	TRBD2	CASSQGLAERGETQYF	TGTGCCAGCAGCCAGGGACTAGCGGAAAGAGGGGAGACCCAGTACTTC
TRBJ2-7	few	TRBV5-1	.	CASSLYWGDYEQYF	TGCGCCAGCAGCTTGTATTGGGGGGACTACGAGCAGTACTTC
TRBJ1-5	.	TRBV19	TRBD1	CASTGQGGRGNQPQHF	TGTGCCAGTACGGGACAGGGTGGTAGGGGCAATCAGCCCCAGCATTTT
TRBJ2-5	.	TRBV5-1	TRBD1	CASSITGDQETQYF	TGCGCCAGCAGCATAACAGGGGACCAAGAGACCCAGTACTTC
TRBJ2-5	once	TRBV6-1	.	CASSEIQGPHGTQYF	TGTGCCAGCAGTGAAATCCAGGGGCCCCACGGGACCCAGTACTTC
TRBJ1-3	.	TRBV6-1	.	CASSENRASSGNTIYF	TGTGCCAGCAGTGAAAATAGAGCGAGCTCTGGAAACACCATATATTTT